The 20 T cell receptor beta chains below come from one sample, sequenced in a study of CD4+ T cells in melanoma. Profiling relied on immunoSEQ multiplex PCR, and the TCRdb table lists in-frame clones only, not all of them. Of 10,000 to 13,000 clones in the sample, nearly 70% were seen once. The sample was cells from a culture (not recorded whether cultured in vitro). Receptor source: a human donor with melanoma.

The rearrangement links TRBV4-2 to TRBJ1-1, with no clear D. Trimming took off 0 bases at V and 1 base at J, with 6 bases between the two ends. The CDR3 has 14 amino acids. Germline CDR1 is LGHNA and CDR2 is YNFKEQ. CDR3 residues: CASSQEEGNTEAFF. CDR3 DNA: TGTGCCAGCAGCCAAGAGGAAGGGAACACTGAAGCTTTCTTT.

The genes are TRBV11-2 and TRBJ2-7, with 12 bases aligning to TRBD2. Trimming removed 6 bases from V and 2 bases from J; junction bases left unmatched: 5. CDR1 and CDR2 from the germline V gene are SGHAT and FQNNGV. The CDR3 totals 15 residues. The CDR3: CASRHTSGGPYEQYF. The CDR3 DNA is TGTGCCAGCAGACACACTAGCGGGGGGCCCTACGAGCAGTACTTC.

This clone has just one count. CDR3 bases: TGTGCCAGCAGCCGCAACAGTCCAGATACGCAGTATTTT. Amino acids: CASSRNSPDTQYF. J is TRBJ2-3 and V is TRBV7-8; no firm D call. V was shortened by 5 bases and J by 4 bases, with 10 bases between the two germline ends. CDR3 length: 13 residues. Germline CDR1 SGHVS, CDR2 FQNEAQ.

The genes are TRBV5-1 and TRBJ2-3, with 9 positions matching TRBD2. J gave up 5 bases and V 3 bases, and 13 bases lay outside the gene matches. CDR1 is SGHRS, CDR2 YFSETQ, per germline. The CDR3 consists of 17 residues. The CDR3 nucleotides read TGCGCCAGCAGCTCCGATCCTAGCGGGGTTTTGCAAGATACGCAGTATTTT. Translation gives CASSSDPSGVLQDTQYF.

The chain joins TRBV7-3 to TRBJ2-2; no definite D call. This CDR3 contains 15 residues. From germline, CDR1 is SGHTA and CDR2 FQGTGA. V dropped 3 bases and J dropped 0 bases, with 8 bases sitting between them. In DNA, the CDR3 is TGTGCCAGCAGCTTGTCGCGATCGAACACCGGGGAGCTGTTTTTT. Its translation: CASSLSRSNTGELFF.

This chain joins TRBV16 and TRBJ1-2; TRBD1 agrees at 8 bases. This CDR3 comprises 17 residues. Trimming at V came to 4 bases and at J to 0 bases, leaving 10 bases not matched to a gene. Germline V lookup: CDR1 KGHSY, CDR2 FQNENV. DNA for the CDR3: TGTGCCAGCAGCCGAGCTAGGGGGACAGGCACTAACTATGGCTACACCTTC. Translating gives CASSRARGTGTNYGYTF.

Regarding this clone: At one of its ends the junction is not consistent with the germline gene, which may arise from a read error. The J gene is TRBJ2-7, the V gene TRBV2, with D hard to call. This CDR3 is built from 15 residues. The V gene's germline CDR1 is SNHLY and CDR2 FYNNEI. The CDR3 loop reads CASSEALRLSHEQYF. The CDR3, as DNA: TGTGCCAGCAGTGAAGCGCTTCGGCTCTCCCACGAGCAGTACTTC.

V is TRBV5-1 and J is TRBJ2-5, with D tentatively TRBD2 (6 bases). This CDR3 spans 17 amino acids. Germline V gene sequence: CDR1 SGHRS, CDR2 YFSETQ. With 3 bases removed from V and 5 bases from J, the gap between germline ends came to 23 bases. The CDR3 sequence is CASSSAPGGAGQETQYF. CDR3 DNA sequence: TGCGCCAGCAGCTCGGCCCCCGGAGGGGCGGGGCAGGAGACCCAGTACTTC.

The DNA for the CDR3 is TGCGCCAGCAACAACCAGGGGGGCCAAGAGACCCAGTACTTC. As protein: CASNNQGGQETQYF. The rearrangement links TRBV5-1 to TRBJ2-5; D might be TRBD1 (7 bases). This CDR3 has 14 residues. The V end lost 6 bases, the J end lost 1 base, and 13 bases lay between the germline ends. Looked up from germline, CDR1 is SGHRS and CDR2 is YFSETQ.

The gene calls are TRBV7-2 and TRBJ2-3; no firm D call. V lost 4 bases to trimming and J lost 2 bases, with 4 bases between them. Germline-derived CDR1 and CDR2 are SGHTA and FQGNSA. The CDR3 runs 12 residues. This chain's CDR3 is CASSYDTDTQYF. As DNA, the CDR3 is TGTGCCAGCAGCTACGACACAGATACGCAGTATTTT.

The chain has TRBV4-2 and TRBJ1-4; 8 nucleotides align to TRBD1. Germline trimming cut 1 base from V and 0 bases from J; bases unmatched to any gene: 1. Germline-derived CDR1 and CDR2 are LGHNA and YNFKEQ. The CDR3 runs to 16 residues. The DNA for the CDR3 is TGTGCCAGCAGCCAAGGACAGGGGACAACTAATGAAAAACTGTTTTTT. It translates to CASSQGQGTTNEKLFF.

This chain links TRBV7-2 with TRBJ1-1, with D unresolved. The CDR3 runs to 15 residues. Per germline, CDR1 SGHTA and CDR2 FQGNSA. Trimming pared 1 base from V and 6 bases from J, leaving 15 bases between. In DNA form, the CDR3 reads TGTGCCAGCAGCTTAGGCGGTGGAGGGAGGCCTGAAGCTTTCTTT. Protein sequence: CASSLGGGGRPEAFF.

The V call is TRBV29-1, the J call TRBJ2-1; tentative D call: TRBD1 (6 bases). The V end was cut by 7 bases, the J end by 2 bases, with 15 bases between. The CDR3 totals 14 residues. Germline V CDR1 and CDR2: SQVTM, ANQGSEA. CDR3 in amino acids: CSAETGITYNEQFF. The CDR3 DNA is TGCAGCGCCGAAACAGGGATTACCTACAATGAGCAGTTCTTC.

V gene TRBV18 combines with J gene TRBJ2-3; 13 nucleotides agree with TRBD2. V lost 5 bases to trimming and J lost 6 bases; unmatched junction nucleotides: 5. The length of the CDR3 is 15 residues. From germline, CDR1 is KGHSH and CDR2 LQKENI. The CDR3 loop reads CASSLLAGGPDTQYF. The CDR3 DNA follows: TGTGCCAGCTCATTACTAGCGGGGGGGCCGGATACGCAGTATTTT.

This chain joins TRBV12-5 and TRBJ2-1; a possible D gene is TRBD2 (6 bases). Looked up from germline, CDR1 is LGHNT and CDR2 is FRNRAP. V was pared by 2 bases and J by 4 bases, with 18 bases between. CDR3 size: 17 residues. The CDR3 DNA reads TGTGCTAGTGGTTTGCGCCCCGGGACTGGGGCGTACAATGAGCAGTTCTTC. This encodes CASGLRPGTGAYNEQFF.

This clone was counted a few times. This chain uses TRBV9 with TRBJ1-2; 7 positions agree with TRBD1. Trimming cost V 0 bases and J 5 bases; bases outside gene matches: 13. The CDR3 spans 17 residues. The germline CDR1 and CDR2 sequences are SGDLS and YYNGEE. This CDR3 reads CASSVETFDRAQYGYTF. In nucleotides, the CDR3 is TGTGCCAGCAGCGTAGAGACTTTCGACAGGGCCCAATATGGCTACACCTTC.

V gene TRBV30 combines with J gene TRBJ2-3, with TRBD2 as a possible D gene (6 bases). The V gene's germline CDR1 is GTSNPN and CDR2 SVGIG (reference sequence). The V end lost 3 bases, the J end lost 4 bases, and 26 bases lay between the germline ends. CDR3 length: 18 amino acids. This chain's CDR3 is CAWRLVRGPSRRADTQYF. The DNA of the CDR3 is TGTGCCTGGAGGTTAGTCCGGGGACCCAGTCGGAGGGCAGATACGCAGTATTTT.

This rearrangement joins TRBV19 to TRBJ1-5; D remains ambiguous. Germline V gene sequence: CDR1 LNHDA, CDR2 SQIVND (reference sequence). The V gene lost 7 bases and the J gene lost 3 bases, with 16 bases spanning the gap. The CDR3 covers 15 residues. CDR3 DNA: TGTGCCAGTACCCCTAAATCCGACCCCAATCAGCCCCAGCATTTT. Translation gives CASTPKSDPNQPQHF.

The chain's CDR3 is CASSLGLAGVLNEQFF. In DNA, the CDR3 is TGTGCCAGCAGCTTGGGACTAGCGGGGGTACTCAATGAGCAGTTCTTC. This chain links TRBV5-6 with TRBJ2-1; 12 bases fit TRBD2. The V and J ends lost 0 bases and 6 bases, in that order; junction bases with no gene match: 4. CDR3 length: 16 residues. The germline gives CDR1 SGHDT, CDR2 YYEEEE. The entire variable domain, with the rest obtained from reference TRBV5-6 and TRBJ2-1, is as follows: DAGVTQSPTHLIKTRGQQVTLRCSPKSGHDTVSWYQQALGQGPQFIFQYYEEEERQRGNFPDRFSGHQFPNYSSELNVNALLLGDSALYLCASSLGLAGVLNEQFFGPGTRLTVL.

This chain uses TRBV5-4 with TRBJ1-4, with 8 bases fitting TRBD1. There are 13 residues in the CDR3. The V and J ends lost 3 bases and 10 bases, in that order; junction bases with no gene match: 5. Per germline, CDR1 SGHNT and CDR2 YYREEE (reference sequence). CDR3 protein: CASSWTGNGKLFF. CDR3 coding DNA: TGTGCCAGCAGCTGGACAGGGAACGGAAAACTGTTTTTT.